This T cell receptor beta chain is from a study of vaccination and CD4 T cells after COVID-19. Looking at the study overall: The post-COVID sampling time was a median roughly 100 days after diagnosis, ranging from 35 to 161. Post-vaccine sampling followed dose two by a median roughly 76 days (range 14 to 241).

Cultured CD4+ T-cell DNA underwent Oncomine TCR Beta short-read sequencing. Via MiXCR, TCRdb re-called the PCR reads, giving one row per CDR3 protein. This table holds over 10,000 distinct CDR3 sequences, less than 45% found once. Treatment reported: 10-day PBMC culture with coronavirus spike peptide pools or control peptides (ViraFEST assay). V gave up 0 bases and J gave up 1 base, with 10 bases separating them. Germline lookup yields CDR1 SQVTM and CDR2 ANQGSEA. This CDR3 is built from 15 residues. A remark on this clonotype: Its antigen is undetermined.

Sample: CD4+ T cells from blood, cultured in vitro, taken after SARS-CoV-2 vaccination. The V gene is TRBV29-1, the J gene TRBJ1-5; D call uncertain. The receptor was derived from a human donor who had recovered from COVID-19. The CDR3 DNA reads TGCAGCGTTGAAGAAGGGTCGGGAAGCAATCAGCCCCAGCATTTT. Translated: CSVEEGSGSNQPQHF.